This passage covers 6 T cell receptor beta chains from one sample sequenced in a study of blood T cells in healthy people across ages (dated by TCRdb to the mid-2010s). Library method: 5' RACE. The listed sequencing device is Illumina HiSeq 2500. A second about 7 to 11 cycle PCR used a sample-barcoded 5' primer and a J-beta primer mix. The public reads were quality trimmed at Q25 with fastp and then assembled into clones with MiXCR by TCRdb, keeping productive beta chains. Rows are unified per CDR3 protein, each entry keeping the most common DNA and genes. The sample table contains hundreds of thousands of distinct CDR3 sequences; only one count was recorded for approximately 24% of them. The top ten hold roughly 3.1% of the sample. These data were also filed under a second study, of T cells of mothers and their children.

The sample was blood. These receptors originate from a boy aged 5-17 years in good health.

This clonotype was seen a few times. The chain recombines TRBV10-3 with TRBJ1-1; the match to TRBD1 covers 9 bases. The CDR3 extends over 14 amino acids. From germline, CDR1 is ENHRY and CDR2 SYGVKD. The J segment lost 1 base and the V segment lost 8 bases, leaving 5 bases of the junction unmatched. CDR3 protein: CAIRMGQGNTEAFF. CDR3 DNA sequence: TGTGCCATCCGAATGGGACAGGGGAACACTGAAGCTTTCTTT.

This clonotype was counted a few times. At one end the junction does not follow the germline gene, possibly because of a read error. The rearrangement uses TRBV12-5 and TRBJ2-7; tentative D call: TRBD2 (5 bases). The CDR3 totals 11 residues. Germline V gene data show CDR1 as LGHNT and CDR2 as FRNRAP. Here the CDR3 DNA reads TGTGCTAGTGGTTTAGGGTGGACTCCGTTCTTC. Protein: CASGLGWTPFF.

The genes are TRBV6-5 and TRBJ2-7, with 7 bases matching TRBD1. Germline CDR1 and CDR2: MNHEY and SVGAGI. V lost 5 bases to trimming and J lost 11 bases; unmatched junction nucleotides: 9. This CDR3 is 12 amino acids long. In DNA form, the CDR3 reads TGTGCCAGCAGTGACTACAGGGGTTGGGAGTACTTC. It encodes CASSDYRGWEYF.

The sample holds a few counts of this clonotype. The rearrangement joins TRBV2 to TRBJ2-4; TRBD2 is a possible D gene (6 bases). In germline, CDR1 is SNHLY, CDR2 FYNNEI. The CDR3 has 17 amino acids. The germline V and J ends were trimmed by 5 bases and 2 bases, with 19 bases remaining between them. CDR3 region: CASSLRTWGLPKNIQYF. The CDR3 DNA reads as TGTGCCAGCAGTCTACGGACATGGGGACTTCCCAAAAACATTCAGTACTTC.

The genes are TRBV4-1 and TRBJ1-4; maybe TRBD1 (6 bases). Germline CDR1 reads MGHRA; CDR2 reads YSYEKL. CDR3 length: 15 amino acids. Trimming stripped 8 bases from V and 2 bases from J, with 15 bases between. As DNA, the CDR3 is TGCGCCAGCCAATTAAAGGGGGGCACTAATGAAAAACTGTTTTTT. Its translation: CASQLKGGTNEKLFF.

A few counts support this clonotype. The chain employs TRBV7-3 and TRBJ2-5, with no clear D. The J call is uncertain, as TRBJ2-1 better fits the DNA end. The CDR3 loop spans 13 amino acids. Germline V gene sequence: CDR1 SGHTA, CDR2 FQGTGA. CDR3 DNA: TGTGCCAGCAGCTTAGTCACCGGCAATGAGCAGTTCTTC. Translating it yields CASSLVTGNEQFF.